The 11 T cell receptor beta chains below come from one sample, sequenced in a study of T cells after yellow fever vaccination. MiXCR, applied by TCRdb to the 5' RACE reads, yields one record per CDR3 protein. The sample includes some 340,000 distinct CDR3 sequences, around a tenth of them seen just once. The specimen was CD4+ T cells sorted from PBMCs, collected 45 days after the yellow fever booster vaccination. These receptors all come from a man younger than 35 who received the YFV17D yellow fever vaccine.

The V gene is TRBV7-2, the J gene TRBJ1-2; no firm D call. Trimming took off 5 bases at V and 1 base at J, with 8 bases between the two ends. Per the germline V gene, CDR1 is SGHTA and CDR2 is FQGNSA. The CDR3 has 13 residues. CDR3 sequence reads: CASSMDINYGYTF. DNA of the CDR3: TGTGCCAGCAGCATGGATATTAACTATGGCTACACCTTC.

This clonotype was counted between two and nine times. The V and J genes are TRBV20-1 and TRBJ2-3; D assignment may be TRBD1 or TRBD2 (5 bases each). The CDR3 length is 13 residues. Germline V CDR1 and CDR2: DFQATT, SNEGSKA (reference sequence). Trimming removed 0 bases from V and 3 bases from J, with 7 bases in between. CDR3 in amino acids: CSARDEGTDTQYF. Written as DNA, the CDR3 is TGCAGTGCTAGAGATGAGGGGACAGATACGCAGTATTTT.

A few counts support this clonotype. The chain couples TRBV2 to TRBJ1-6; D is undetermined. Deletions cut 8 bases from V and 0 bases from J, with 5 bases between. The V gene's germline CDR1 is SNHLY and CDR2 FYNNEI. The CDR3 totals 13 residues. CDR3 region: CASHGSYNSPLHF. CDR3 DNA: TGTGCCAGCCATGGCTCCTATAATTCACCCCTCCACTTT.

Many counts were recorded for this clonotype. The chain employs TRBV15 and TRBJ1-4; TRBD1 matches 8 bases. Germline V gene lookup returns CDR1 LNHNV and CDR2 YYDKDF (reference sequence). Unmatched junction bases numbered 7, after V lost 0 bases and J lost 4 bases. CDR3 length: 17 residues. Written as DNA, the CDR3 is TGTGCCACCAGCAGAGATGTAGGACAGGGCTATAATGAAAAACTGTTTTTT. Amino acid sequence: CATSRDVGQGYNEKLFF. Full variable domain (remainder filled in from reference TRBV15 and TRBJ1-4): DAMVIQNPRYQVTQFGKPVTLSCSQTLNHNVMYWYQQKSSQAPKLLFHYYDKDFNNEADTPDNFQSRRPNTSFCFLDIRSPGLGDTAMYLCATSRDVGQGYNEKLFFGSGTQLSVL.

The CDR3 sequence is CARKGGAGGPGELFF. CDR3 coding DNA: TGTGCCAGAAAGGGTGGGGCAGGGGGGCCCGGGGAGCTGTTTTTT. The chain carries TRBV6-5 and TRBJ2-2, with D perhaps matching TRBD1 (7 bases). Deletions cut 9 bases from V and 6 bases from J, with 20 bases between. This CDR3 is 15 amino acids long. The germline V gene encodes CDR1 MNHEY and CDR2 SVGAGI.

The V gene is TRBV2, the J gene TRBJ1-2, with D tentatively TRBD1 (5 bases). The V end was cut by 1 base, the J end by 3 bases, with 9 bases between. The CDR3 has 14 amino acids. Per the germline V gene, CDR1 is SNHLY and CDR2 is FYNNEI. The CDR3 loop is CASSEDGGHYGYTF. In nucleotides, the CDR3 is TGTGCCAGCAGTGAAGATGGGGGTCACTATGGCTACACCTTC. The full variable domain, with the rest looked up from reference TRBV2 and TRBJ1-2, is EPEVTQTPSHQVTQMGQEVILRCVPISNHLYFYWYRQILGQKVEFLVSFYNNEISEKSEIFDDQFSVERPDGSNFTLKIRSTKLEDSAMYFCASSEDGGHYGYTFGSGTRLTVV.

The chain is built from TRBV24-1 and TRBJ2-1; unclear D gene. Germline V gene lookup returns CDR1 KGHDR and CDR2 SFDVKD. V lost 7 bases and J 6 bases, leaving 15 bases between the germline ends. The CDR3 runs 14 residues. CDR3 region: CATSNHPPSNEQFF. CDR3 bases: TGTGCCACCAGCAACCACCCTCCTTCCAATGAGCAGTTCTTC.

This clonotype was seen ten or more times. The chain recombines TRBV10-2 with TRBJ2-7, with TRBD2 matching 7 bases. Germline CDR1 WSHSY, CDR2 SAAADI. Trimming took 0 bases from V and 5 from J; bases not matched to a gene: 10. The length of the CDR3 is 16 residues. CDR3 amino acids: CASSESQGLVGHEQYF. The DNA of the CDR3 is TGCGCCAGCAGTGAGTCACAAGGACTAGTCGGCCACGAGCAGTACTTC.

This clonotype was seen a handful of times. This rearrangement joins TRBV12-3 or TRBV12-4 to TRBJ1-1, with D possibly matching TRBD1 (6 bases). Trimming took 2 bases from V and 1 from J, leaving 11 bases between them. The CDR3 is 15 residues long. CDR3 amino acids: CASSLYLDRNTEAFF. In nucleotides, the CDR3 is TGTGCCAGCAGTTTATACCTGGACAGGAACACTGAAGCTTTCTTT.

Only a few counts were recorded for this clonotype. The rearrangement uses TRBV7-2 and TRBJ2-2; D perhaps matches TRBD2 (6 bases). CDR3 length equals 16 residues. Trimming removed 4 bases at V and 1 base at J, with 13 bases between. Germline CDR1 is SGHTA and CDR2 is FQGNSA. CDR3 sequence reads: CASSSSTSWNTGELFF. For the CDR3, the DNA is TGTGCCAGCAGCTCGTCGACTAGTTGGAACACCGGGGAGCTGTTTTTT.

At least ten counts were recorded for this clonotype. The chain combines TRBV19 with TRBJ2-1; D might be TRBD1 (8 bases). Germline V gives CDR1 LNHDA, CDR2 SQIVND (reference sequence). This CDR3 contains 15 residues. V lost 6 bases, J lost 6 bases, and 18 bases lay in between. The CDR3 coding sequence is TGTGCCAGTAGGCAGGGGGCGGCGGGGGCCAATGAGCAGTTCTTC. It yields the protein CASRQGAAGANEQFF. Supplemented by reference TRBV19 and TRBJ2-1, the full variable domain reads DGGITQSPKYLFRKEGQNVTLSCEQNLNHDAMYWYRQDPGQGLRLIYYSQIVNDFQKGDIAEGYSVSREKKESFPLTVTSAQKNPTAFYLCASRQGAAGANEQFFGPGTRLTVL.